The clone carrying this T cell receptor (beta chain) was observed many times. Its target is unknown. This specimen belongs to a study of T cell repertoires in cytomegalovirus infection. On the study more broadly: The authors relied on CMV epitopes, both recently identified HLA-C-restricted and well-studied HLA-B-restricted.

Trimming took 1 base from V and 4 from J, leaving 7 bases between them. This CDR3 is built from 13 residues. Germline V gene data show CDR1 as SGHTA and CDR2 as FQGNSA. From the reads, TCRdb called clonotypes with MiXCR, one entry per CDR3 protein. The data show around 750,000 distinct CDR3 sequences, around a third seen once. V and J are TRBV7-2 and TRBJ1-1, with D unclear. Sequencing was performed on cultured CD8+ T cells from PBMCs, taken from culture after CMV antigen stimulation. The sequence came from a human donor in good health (CMV status not recorded). Some clones in this sample may be carry-over from other donors' samples. CDR3 region: CASSLGATTEAFF. The CDR3 nucleotides read TGTGCCAGCAGCTTAGGAGCGACCACTGAAGCTTTCTTT. Based on the CDR3 plus reference TRBV7-2 and TRBJ1-1, the full variable domain is GAGVSQSPSNKVTEKGKDVELRCDPISGHTALYWYRQSLGQGLEFLIYFQGNSAPDKSGLPSDRFSAERTGGSVSTLTIQRTQQEDSAVYLCASSLGATTEAFFGQGTRLTVV.